This passage covers 6 T cell receptor beta chains from one sample sequenced in a study of blood T cell repertoires in COVID-19. Method: immunoSEQ multiplex PCR; TCRdb's copy keeps in-frame clones and lacks some. The sample contains 100,000 or so clones, roughly 84% of which appear only once. The sample was peripheral blood. Receptors originate from a man aged 65 to 85 with active or convalescent COVID-19.

The chain combines TRBV5-5 with TRBJ2-3; 10 positions agree with TRBD2. Unmatched junction bases numbered 8, after V lost 0 bases and J lost 10 bases. CDR3 length: 15 amino acids. Germline V gene lookup returns CDR1 SGHKS and CDR2 YYEKEE (reference sequence). The CDR3 DNA reads as TGTGCCAGCAGCTTGGTTCTAGCGGGGGCAACCGCGCAGTATTTT. Its translation is CASSLVLAGATAQYF.

The chain employs TRBV6-5 and TRBJ2-3; perhaps TRBD2 as D (6 bases). Germline values: CDR1 MNHEY, CDR2 SVGAGI. Trimming pared 6 bases from V and 13 bases from J, leaving 17 bases between. The CDR3 is made up of 12 amino acids. The CDR3 here is CASSRRDSNEYF. The CDR3 DNA reads as TGTGCCAGCAGCCGTCGGGACTCCAACGAGTATTTT.

A few counts support this clone. The CDR3 sequence is CASMSAGGRYNEQFF. CDR3 nucleotides: TGTGCCAGCATGTCGGCAGGGGGCAGGTACAATGAGCAGTTCTTC. V gene TRBV28 combines with J gene TRBJ2-1; TRBD1 matches at 8 bases. The CDR3 length is 15 residues. CDR1 and CDR2 from the germline V gene are MDHEN and SYDVKM. J lost 4 bases, V lost 7 bases, and 9 bases had no gene match.

The V and J genes are TRBV5-1 and TRBJ1-1, with 9 bases aligning to TRBD1. This CDR3 region has 17 residues. J was trimmed by 5 bases and V by 1 base; bases with no gene match: 12. Germline V lookup: CDR1 SGHRS, CDR2 YFSETQ. The CDR3 loop reads CASSLTPSGTGRTEAFF. CDR3 DNA sequence: TGCGCCAGCAGCTTGACCCCCTCCGGGACAGGGCGAACTGAAGCTTTCTTT.

The V and J genes are TRBV2 and TRBJ2-6, with TRBD1 matching over 9 bases. The CDR3 contains 17 residues. Germline V gene sequence: CDR1 SNHLY, CDR2 FYNNEI. V was pared by 7 bases and J by 0 bases, with 7 bases of the junction left unmatched. CDR3 region: CASKSGTGRSGANVLTF. The CDR3 region has the DNA TGTGCCAGCAAATCCGGGACAGGGCGCTCTGGGGCCAACGTCCTGACTTTC.

J is TRBJ1-5 and V is TRBV19; 7 bases agree with TRBD1. The CDR3 is 14 residues long. V gave up 7 bases and J gave up 3 bases; unmatched junction bases: 6. Germline lookup yields CDR1 LNHDA and CDR2 SQIVND (reference sequence). CDR3 bases: TGTGCCAGTATGTGGACAGGAGCCAATCAGCCCCAGCATTTT. It yields the protein CASMWTGANQPQHF.